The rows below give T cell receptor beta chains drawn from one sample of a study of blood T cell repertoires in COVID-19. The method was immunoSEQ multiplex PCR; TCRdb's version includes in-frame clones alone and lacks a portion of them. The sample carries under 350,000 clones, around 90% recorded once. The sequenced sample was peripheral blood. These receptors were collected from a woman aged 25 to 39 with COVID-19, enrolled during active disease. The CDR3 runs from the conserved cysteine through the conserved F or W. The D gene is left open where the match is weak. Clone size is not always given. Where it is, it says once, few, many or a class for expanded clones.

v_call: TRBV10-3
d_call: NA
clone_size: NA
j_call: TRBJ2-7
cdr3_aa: CAISLAYEQYF
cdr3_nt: TGTGCCATCAGTCTAGCATACGAGCAGTACTTC

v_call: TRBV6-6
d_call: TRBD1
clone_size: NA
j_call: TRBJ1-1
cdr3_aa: CASSSDRDTEAFF
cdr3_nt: TGTGCCAGCAGTTCAGACAGGGACACTGAAGCTTTCTTT

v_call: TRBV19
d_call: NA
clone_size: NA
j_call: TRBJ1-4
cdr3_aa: CASRFGSRTNEKLFF
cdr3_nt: TGTGCCAGTAGATTCGGGAGTAGGACTAATGAAAAACTGTTTTTT

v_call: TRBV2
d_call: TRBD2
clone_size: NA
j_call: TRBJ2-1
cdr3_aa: CASSEEGASGGEQFF
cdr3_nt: TGTGCCAGCAGTGAAGAAGGGGCTAGCGGAGGTGAGCAGTTCTTC

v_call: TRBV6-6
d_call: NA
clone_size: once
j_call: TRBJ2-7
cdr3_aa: CASSRDFTGSDEQYF
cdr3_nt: TGTGCCAGCAGCCGCGATTTTACAGGGTCGGACGAGCAGTACTTC

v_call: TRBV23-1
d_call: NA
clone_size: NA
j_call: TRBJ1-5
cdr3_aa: CASSQSQVSNQPQHF
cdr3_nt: TGCGCCAGCAGTCAGTCCCAGGTTAGCAATCAGCCCCAGCATTTT

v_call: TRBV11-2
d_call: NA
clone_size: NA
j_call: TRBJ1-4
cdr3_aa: CASSAWTVGATNEKLFF
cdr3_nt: TGTGCCAGCAGCGCCTGGACAGTAGGAGCAACTAATGAAAAACTGTTTTTT

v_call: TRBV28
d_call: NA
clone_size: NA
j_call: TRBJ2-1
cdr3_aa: CASSLREGEDEQFF
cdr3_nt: TGTGCCAGCAGCCTTAGAGAGGGGGAAGATGAGCAGTTCTTC

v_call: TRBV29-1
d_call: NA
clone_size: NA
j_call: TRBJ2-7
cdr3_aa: CSVEVSGGYEQYF
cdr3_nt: TGCAGCGTTGAAGTATCAGGAGGATACGAGCAGTACTTC

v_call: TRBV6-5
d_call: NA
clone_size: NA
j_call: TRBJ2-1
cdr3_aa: CASSPGVEYNEQFF
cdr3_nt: TGTGCCAGCAGCCCGGGGGTCGAATACAATGAGCAGTTCTTC

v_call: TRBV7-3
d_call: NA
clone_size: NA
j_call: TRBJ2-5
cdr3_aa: CASSLNGGGTQYF
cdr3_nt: TGTGCCAGCAGCTTAAACGGTGGCGGGACCCAGTACTTC

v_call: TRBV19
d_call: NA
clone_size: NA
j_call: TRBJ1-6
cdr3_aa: CASRSQGNSPLHF
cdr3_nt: TGTGCCAGTCGAAGCCAGGGAAATTCACCCCTCCACTTT

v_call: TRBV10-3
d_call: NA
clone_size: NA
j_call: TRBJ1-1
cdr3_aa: CAIKSIPNTEAFF
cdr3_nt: TGTGCCATCAAGAGCATCCCGAACACTGAAGCTTTCTTT

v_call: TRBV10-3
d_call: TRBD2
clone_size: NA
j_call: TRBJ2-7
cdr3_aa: CATGGGYEQYF
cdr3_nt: TGTGCCACCGGGGGGGGGTACGAGCAGTACTTC

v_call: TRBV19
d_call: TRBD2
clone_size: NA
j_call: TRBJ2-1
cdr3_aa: CASRLGLAGGNEQFF
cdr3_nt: TGTGCCAGTAGACTCGGACTAGCGGGAGGCAATGAGCAGTTCTTC

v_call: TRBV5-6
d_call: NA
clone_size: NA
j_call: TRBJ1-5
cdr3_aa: CASSLNQGGQPQHF
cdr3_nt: TGTGCCAGCAGCTTGAACCAGGGAGGACAGCCCCAGCATTTT

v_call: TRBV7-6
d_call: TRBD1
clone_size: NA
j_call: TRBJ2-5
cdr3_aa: CASSPETRQGAGETQYF
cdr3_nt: TGTGCCAGCAGCCCAGAAACCAGACAGGGGGCCGGGGAGACCCAGTACTTC

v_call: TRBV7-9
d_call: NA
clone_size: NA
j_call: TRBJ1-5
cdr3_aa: CASSHTGLDQPQHF
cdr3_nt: TGTGCCAGCAGCCACACAGGGTTGGATCAGCCCCAGCATTTT